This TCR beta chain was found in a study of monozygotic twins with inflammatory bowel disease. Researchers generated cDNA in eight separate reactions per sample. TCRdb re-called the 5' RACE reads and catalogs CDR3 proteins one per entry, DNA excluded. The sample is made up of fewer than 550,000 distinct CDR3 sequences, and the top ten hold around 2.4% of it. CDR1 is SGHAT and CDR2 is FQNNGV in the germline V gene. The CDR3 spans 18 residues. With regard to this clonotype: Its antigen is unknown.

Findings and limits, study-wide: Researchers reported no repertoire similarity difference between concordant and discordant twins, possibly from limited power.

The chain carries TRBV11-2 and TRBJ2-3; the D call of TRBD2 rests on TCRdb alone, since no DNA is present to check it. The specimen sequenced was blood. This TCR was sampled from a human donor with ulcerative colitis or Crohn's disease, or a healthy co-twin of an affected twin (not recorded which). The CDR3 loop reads CASRYFGVRSLPSDTQYF.